This T cell receptor beta chain originates from a study of regulatory and conventional T cells in RAG deficiency (dated by TCRdb to the late 2010s). With regard to the full study: The study used high-throughput TCR beta sequencing to compare repertoire diversity and composition of Treg, conventional CD4+ and CD8+ T cells between RAG-deficient patients and healthy controls.

Regulatory T cells were purified from blood as CD4+CD25-high CD127-low cells before genomic DNA extraction. Eight or nine healthy control donors were used as the comparison group for repertoire analyses. The study at large found these results: In Omenn syndrome and CID/AS patients compared with controls, around 90-fold fewer unique TCR beta sequences were detected from Treg cells, versus approximately 9.7-fold fewer for other subsets. For some subjects, some T-cell subset analyses were not performed. All patient T-cell subsets had shorter CDR3 lengths; Omenn syndrome patients showed >80% Treg-Tconv repertoire overlap at nucleotide and amino acid level. Compared with control T-cell subpopulations, RAG-deficient patients had much lower Shannon entropy and higher Simpson indices. In Omenn syndrome patients, sorted CD25-high CD127-low cells may represent peripherally activated cells rather than bona fide Treg cells.

Library preparation employed the immunoSEQ multiplex PCR assay. Genomic DNA from the sorted T-cell subsets was used to amplify and sequence rearranged TCR beta chain products. The paper's data handling went like this. Repertoire diversity of productive TCR beta rearrangements was quantified using Shannon entropy and Simpson indices. To assess clonal expansion, the frequencies of the 100 most abundant productive TCR beta clonotypes were added up as a share of total reads. The TRB repertoires were scored with a self-reactivity index that is based on amino acid usage at CDR3beta positions 6 and 7. Repertoire analyses used two-way ANOVA; flow cytometric analyses used Student t or Mann-Whitney tests. TCRdb took over this immuneACCESS table, retaining in-frame rearrangements with V and J assigned. Such tables are incomplete; in checked studies, under half of the missing clones stem from an unresolved V gene, and the remainder is unexplained. V and J calls and clone size follow that table, whereas D and trimming were derived from the DNA. The sample includes 7,500 to 10,000 clones, with 93% observed a single time. Under 2% of the sample lies in the top ten.

The CDR1 and CDR2 encoded by the germline V gene (reference sequence) are GTSNPN and SVGIG. The CDR3 spans 14 residues, from the cysteine through the phenylalanine. Only CDR3 DNA remains: 42 bases, in frame from the first base. Between the V and J ends, shortened by 4 bases and 9 bases respectively, the junction contains 16 bases. In the case of this clone: Its antigen has not been determined. No qualities accompany the bases; no much larger clone lies one base away.

These data also featured in a second study, about regulatory T cells. The second study reports: The multiplex PCR relied on 52 forward TRBV primers and 13 reverse TRBJ primers, and amplification bias was corrected through assay-based and computational methods. Patient repertoires showed restricted unique TRB V-J pairs and skewed V and J gene usage, most marked in regulatory T cells. Between CD3G-deficient patients and healthy controls, the study compared T-cell receptor beta repertoires in sorted regulatory T cells, conventional CD4+ T cells and CD8+ T cells. Peripheral blood mononuclear cells were isolated by Ficoll density separation. Within the immunoSEQ assay, multiplex PCR amplified rearranged TRB loci from genomic DNA. An Illumina HiSeq platform was used to sequence the TRB amplicons. Raw sequences were error-filtered and aligned to reference gene sequences by custom algorithms and were subsequently analyzed with the immunoSEQ online tools. Productive and nonproductive TRB rearrangement frequencies were evaluated among both unique and total sequences. Prism software was used to run t tests, Mann-Whitney tests or two-way ANOVA for comparisons between groups.

The specimen sequenced was CD127- CD25+ CD4+ Tregs sorted from blood. This receptor was obtained from a human donor in good health. The V and J genes are TRBV30 and TRBJ1-6; TRBD1 might be the D gene, on 6 matching bases. The CDR3 region reads CAWTPQGPVSPLHF. The nucleotide sequence reads as follows: TGTGCCTGGACCCCACAGGGCCCTGTTTCACCCCTCCACTTT.